A single sample is the source of the 5 T cell receptor beta chains below, sequenced in a study of human T cells and chemical hapten exposure. The time point: pre-sensitization, week 0. Regarding treatment: therapeutic diphenylcyclopropenone sensitization with weekly scalp DPC. Via MiXCR, TCRdb re-called the RACE reads, giving one row per CDR3 protein. The table shows roughly 60,000 distinct CDR3 sequences, with around 7% occurring only once. The sequences come from whole blood, collected in connection with sensitization to the hapten diphenylcyclopropenone (DPC). These receptors originate from a woman in her twenties or thirties with alopecia areata. Some clones in this sample may be carry-over from other donors' samples.

This clonotype showed up many times. The gene calls are TRBV20-1 and TRBJ2-3; D uncertain. The CDR3 is 13 amino acids. Germline values: CDR1 DFQATT, CDR2 SNEGSKA (reference sequence). V was pared by 0 bases and J by 3 bases, with 7 bases between. The CDR3 bases are TGCAGTGCTAGAGATTTGGGGACAGATACGCAGTATTTT. Protein: CSARDLGTDTQYF.

This clonotype was detected ten times or more. The chain couples TRBV20-1 to TRBJ2-2; D assignment may be TRBD1 or TRBD2 (5 bases each). The CDR3 sequence is 15 residues long. The germline V gene has CDR1 DFQATT and CDR2 SNEGSKA (reference sequence). V lost 1 base and J 6 bases, leaving 15 bases between the germline ends. The CDR3 region has the DNA TGCAGTGCTAGAGGCCCTCAGGGTAGCGCCGGGGAGCTGTTTTTT. It yields the protein CSARGPQGSAGELFF.

This clonotype turned up a few times. Sequence at one end of the junction differs from germline and may be a read error. The chain is built from TRBV7-7 and TRBJ2-5, with TRBD1 matching 9 bases. The V gene's germline CDR1 is SSHAT and CDR2 FNYEAQ (reference sequence). This CDR3 comprises 13 residues. This CDR3 is CASSPDRGETQYF. CDR3 coding DNA: TGTGCTAGCAGCCCGGACAGGGGAGAGACCCAGTACTTC.

This clonotype was counted only a few times. The chain links TRBV29-1 to TRBJ1-1; possibly TRBD1 for D (6 bases). V was pared by 6 bases and J by 6 bases, with 17 bases between. The V gene's germline CDR1 is SQVTM and CDR2 ANQGSEA. The CDR3 loop spans 13 amino acids. The CDR3 DNA reads as TGCAGCGTAAGGGACACGACGGGCTCTGAAGCTTTCTTT. Its protein is CSVRDTTGSEAFF.

In its sample, this clonotype was seen a few times. The gene calls are TRBV19 and TRBJ1-2; D not resolved. The CDR3 is 13 residues long. Germline V lookup: CDR1 LNHDA, CDR2 SQIVND (reference sequence). V gave up 4 bases and J gave up 5 bases, with 11 bases separating them. The CDR3, as DNA: TGTGCCAGTAGTAAGGAGGAGCGGTATGGCTACACCTTC. Protein product: CASSKEERYGYTF.